The clone carrying this T cell receptor beta chain was detected once. The data originate from a study of blood T cell repertoires in COVID-19. In the study overall: The United States, Italy and Spain provided the acute and convalescent COVID-19 samples. Nucleic acid was either cDNA or gDNA, and it came from T cells, B-cell-depleted T cells, or PBMCs.

The authors' processing: Researchers report that nucleated cell counts were estimated from reference gene primer amplification. The repertoire was sequenced with immunoSEQ multiplex PCR; TCRdb's copy has only in-frame clones and lacks some. The V and J calls and clone size are taken from that table; D and trimming were inferred from the DNA. Of roughly 95,000 clones in the sample, 80% to 85% were seen once. The CDR3 consists of 13 residues. J lost 1 base, V lost 6 bases, and 1 base had no gene match. The germline V gene encodes CDR1 WSHSY and CDR2 SAAADI. The sequencing input was peripheral blood. This TCR derives from a man between 60 and 70 years old with acute or convalescent COVID-19. The chain has TRBV10-2 and TRBJ1-1; 8 bases map to TRBD1. CDR3 coding DNA: TGCGCCAGCAGCGGACAGGGGAACACTGAAGCTTTCTTT. Translated: CASSGQGNTEAFF.